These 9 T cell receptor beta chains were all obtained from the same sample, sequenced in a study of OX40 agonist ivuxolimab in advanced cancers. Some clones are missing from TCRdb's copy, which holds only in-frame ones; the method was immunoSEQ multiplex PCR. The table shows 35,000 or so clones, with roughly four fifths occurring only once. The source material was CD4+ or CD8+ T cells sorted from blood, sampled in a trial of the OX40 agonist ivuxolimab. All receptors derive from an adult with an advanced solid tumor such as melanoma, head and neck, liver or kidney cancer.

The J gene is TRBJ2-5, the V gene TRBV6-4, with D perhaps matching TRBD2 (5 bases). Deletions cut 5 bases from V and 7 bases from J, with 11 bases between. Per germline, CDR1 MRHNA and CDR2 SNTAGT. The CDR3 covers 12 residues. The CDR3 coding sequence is TGTGCCAGCAGTTACCCAGAGGGGACCCAGTACTTC. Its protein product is CASSYPEGTQYF.

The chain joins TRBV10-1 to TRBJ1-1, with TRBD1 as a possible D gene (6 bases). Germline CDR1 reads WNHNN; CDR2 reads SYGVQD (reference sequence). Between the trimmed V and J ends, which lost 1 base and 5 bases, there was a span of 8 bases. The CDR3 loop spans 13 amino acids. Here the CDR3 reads CASSEWGLTEAFF. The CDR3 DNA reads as TGCGCCAGCAGTGAGTGGGGGCTAACTGAAGCTTTCTTT.

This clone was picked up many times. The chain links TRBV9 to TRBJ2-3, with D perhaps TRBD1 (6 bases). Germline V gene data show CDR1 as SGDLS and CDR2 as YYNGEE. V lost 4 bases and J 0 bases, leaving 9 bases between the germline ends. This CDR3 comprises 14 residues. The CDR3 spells CASSLGGSTDTQYF. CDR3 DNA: TGTGCCAGCAGCTTAGGGGGTAGCACAGATACGCAGTATTTT. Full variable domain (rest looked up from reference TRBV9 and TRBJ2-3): DSGVTQTPKHLITATGQRVTLRCSPRSGDLSVYWYQQSLDQGLQFLIQYYNGEERAKGNILERFSAQQFPDLHSELNLSSLELGDSALYFCASSLGGSTDTQYFGPGTRLTVL.

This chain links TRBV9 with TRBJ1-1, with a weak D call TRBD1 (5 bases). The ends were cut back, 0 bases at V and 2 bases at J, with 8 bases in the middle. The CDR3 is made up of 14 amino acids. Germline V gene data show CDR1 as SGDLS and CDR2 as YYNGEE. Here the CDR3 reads CASSVVGANTEAFF. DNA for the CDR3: TGTGCCAGCAGCGTAGTAGGGGCCAACACTGAAGCTTTCTTT. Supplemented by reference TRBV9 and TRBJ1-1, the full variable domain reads DSGVTQTPKHLITATGQRVTLRCSPRSGDLSVYWYQQSLDQGLQFLIQYYNGEERAKGNILERFSAQQFPDLHSELNLSSLELGDSALYFCASSVVGANTEAFFGQGTRLTVV.

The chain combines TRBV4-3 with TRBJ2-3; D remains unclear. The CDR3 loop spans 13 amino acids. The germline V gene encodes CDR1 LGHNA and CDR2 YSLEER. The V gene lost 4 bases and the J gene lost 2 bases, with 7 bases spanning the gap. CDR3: CASSLSVTDTQYF. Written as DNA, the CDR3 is TGCGCCAGCAGCCTTAGTGTCACAGATACGCAGTATTTT.

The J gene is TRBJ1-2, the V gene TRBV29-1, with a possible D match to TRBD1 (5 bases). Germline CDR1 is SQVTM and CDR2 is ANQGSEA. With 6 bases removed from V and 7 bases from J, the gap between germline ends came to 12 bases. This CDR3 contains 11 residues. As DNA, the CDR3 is TGCAGCGTCGCAGGGCTAGTTGGCTACACCTTC. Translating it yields CSVAGLVGYTF.

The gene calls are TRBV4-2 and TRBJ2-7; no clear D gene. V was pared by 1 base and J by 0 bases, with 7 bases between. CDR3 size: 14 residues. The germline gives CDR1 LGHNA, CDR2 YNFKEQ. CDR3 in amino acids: CASSQGTDSYEQYF. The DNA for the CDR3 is TGTGCCAGCAGCCAAGGGACGGACTCCTACGAGCAGTACTTC.

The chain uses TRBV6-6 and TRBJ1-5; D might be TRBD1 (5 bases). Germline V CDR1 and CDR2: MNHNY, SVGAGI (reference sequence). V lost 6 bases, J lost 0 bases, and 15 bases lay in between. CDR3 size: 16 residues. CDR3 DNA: TGTGCCAGCAGGCAAGCCTCGACAGATAGCAATCAGCCCCAGCATTTT. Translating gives CASRQASTDSNQPQHF.

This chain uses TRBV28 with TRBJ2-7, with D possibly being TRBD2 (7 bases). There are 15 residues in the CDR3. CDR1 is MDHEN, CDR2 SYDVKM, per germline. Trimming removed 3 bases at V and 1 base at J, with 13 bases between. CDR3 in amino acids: CASSFGGGVSYEQYF. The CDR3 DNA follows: TGTGCCAGCAGTTTCGGAGGGGGGGTATCCTACGAGCAGTACTTC.